The source of this T cell receptor (beta chain) is a study of cytomegalovirus exposure and HLA in healthy donors. The CDR3 is 14 residues long. After removal of 5 bases from V and 10 bases from J, the junction contained 7 bases not matched to a gene. Germline V gene lookup returns CDR1 LNHDA and CDR2 SQIVND (reference sequence). The primer mix had 60 Vbeta and 13 Jbeta primers. TCRdb keeps only in-frame clones here, not all; method: immunoSEQ multiplex PCR. This table has some 40,000 clones, 74% appearing once. The source material was PBMCs. The chain joins TRBV19 to TRBJ1-6; 8 bases are a match to TRBD1. The clonotype comes from a man aged 25-45 years in good health and CMV-seronegative. CDR3 nucleotide sequence: TGTGCCAGTAGTGGGGGACAGGCTGGATCACCCCTCCACTTT. This encodes CASSGGQAGSPLHF.